This T cell receptor beta chain was captured by sequencing in a study of blood T cell repertoires in COVID-19. In the study overall: Acute and convalescent COVID-19 samples came from the United States, Italy and Spain. From T cells, B-cell-depleted T cells, or PBMCs came the material, which was cDNA or gDNA.

In the authors' methods: The authors estimated nucleated cell counts from reference gene primer amplification. The protocol was immunoSEQ multiplex PCR, while the TCRdb copy is restricted to in-frame clones and leaves out a portion. Clone size and the V and J calls come from that table; the DNA yielded D and trimming. The table lists 250,000 to 300,000 clones, about 88% of them singletons, with less than 4% in the top ten. The TCR was taken from a young man with active or convalescent COVID-19. The sequenced material came from peripheral blood.

CDR3 nucleotide sequence: TGCAGCGGTAAACAGGGGCGAGAGACCCAGTACTTC. This encodes CSGKQGRETQYF. The chain joins TRBV29-1 to TRBJ2-5, with TRBD1 identical over 7 bases. Germline CDR1 SQVTM, CDR2 ANQGSEA. The CDR3 runs to 12 residues. Germline trimming cut 7 bases from V and 4 bases from J; bases unmatched to any gene: 6.